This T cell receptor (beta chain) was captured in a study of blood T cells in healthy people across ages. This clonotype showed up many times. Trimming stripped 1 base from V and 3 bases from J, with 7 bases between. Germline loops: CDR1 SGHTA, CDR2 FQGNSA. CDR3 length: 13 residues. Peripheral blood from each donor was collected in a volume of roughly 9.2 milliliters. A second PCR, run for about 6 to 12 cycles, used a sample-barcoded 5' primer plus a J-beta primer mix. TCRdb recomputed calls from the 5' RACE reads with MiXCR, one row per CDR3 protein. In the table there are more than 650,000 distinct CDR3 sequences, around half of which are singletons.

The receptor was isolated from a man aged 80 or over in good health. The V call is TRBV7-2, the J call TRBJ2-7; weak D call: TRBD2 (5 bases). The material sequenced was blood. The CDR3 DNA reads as TGTGCCAGCAGCTTAGTACGGGGCTACGAGCAGTACTTC. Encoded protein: CASSLVRGYEQYF.